What follows are 13 T cell receptor beta chains derived from one specimen sequenced in a study of cytomegalovirus exposure and HLA in healthy donors. Vbeta (60) and Jbeta (13) primers were used in the PCR. The data were produced by immunoSEQ multiplex PCR, yet TCRdb's version contains in-frame clones alone and is incomplete. The sample has about 140,000 clones, roughly 65% seen once. Sample: PBMCs. These receptors originate from a woman aged 25-40 years in good health and CMV-seronegative.

In DNA, the CDR3 is TGTGCCAGCAGCTTAACCGGACAGGGGTGTGAGCAGTTCTTC. Residues: CASSLTGQGCEQFF. V is TRBV7-9 and J is TRBJ2-1; 9 bases fit TRBD1. Germline V gives CDR1 SEHNR, CDR2 FQNEAQ (reference sequence). This CDR3 is 14 amino acids long. The J segment lost 9 bases and the V segment lost 2 bases, leaving 5 bases of the junction unmatched.

The gene calls are TRBV18 and TRBJ2-7; 8 nucleotides agree with TRBD2. The J segment lost 0 bases and the V segment lost 6 bases, leaving 4 bases of the junction unmatched. The CDR3 loop spans 14 amino acids. From germline, CDR1 is KGHSH and CDR2 LQKENI. The CDR3 loop is CASSREGSSYEQYF. In DNA form, the CDR3 reads TGTGCCAGCTCCCGGGAGGGCAGCTCCTACGAGCAGTACTTC.

This clone was detected only a few times. The chain couples TRBV7-2 to TRBJ1-1, with 8 bases identical to TRBD1. This CDR3 comprises 13 residues. The V gene's germline CDR1 is SGHTA and CDR2 FQGNSA. V lost 8 bases to trimming and J lost 3 bases; unmatched junction nucleotides: 5. The DNA for the CDR3 is TGTGCCAGCTCGGTACAGGGGGACACTGAAGCTTTCTTT. Translation gives CASSVQGDTEAFF.

This sequence joins TRBV5-4 and TRBJ1-2; D not certain. The CDR3 extends over 13 amino acids. From germline, CDR1 is SGHNT and CDR2 YYREEE (reference sequence). Trimming shortened V by 1 base and J by 3 bases, and 7 bases separated the two germline ends. CDR3 sequence: CASSLQNDYGYTF. The CDR3 nucleotides are TGTGCCAGCAGCTTGCAGAACGACTATGGCTACACCTTC.

The genes are TRBV21-1 and TRBJ2-7; no check of the table's D call, TRBD1, against the DNA was made. TRBV21-1 is marked as a pseudogene. This CDR3 is 13 amino acids long. CDR3 in DNA: TGTGCCAGCGCCGGGACAGGGGTCCACGAGCAGTACGTC. Translated: CASAGTGVHEQYV.

This clone was counted only a few times. The chain couples TRBV5-1 to TRBJ1-2; unclear D gene. The V gene lost 0 bases and the J gene lost 2 bases, with 8 bases spanning the gap. The CDR3 contains 14 residues. CDR1 and CDR2 from the germline V gene are SGHRS and YFSETQ. This CDR3 is CASSLAPENYGYTF. CDR3 DNA: TGCGCCAGCAGCTTGGCCCCAGAAAACTATGGCTACACCTTC. Full variable domain (missing parts from reference TRBV5-1 and TRBJ1-2): KAGVTQTPRYLIKTRGQQVTLSCSPISGHRSVSWYQQTPGQGLQFLFEYFSETQRNKGNFPGRFSGRQFSNSRSEMNVSTLELGDSALYLCASSLAPENYGYTFGSGTRLTVV.

Note on this clone: Other nucleotide sequences from this sample produce the same CDR3. This chain links TRBV5-1 with TRBJ2-1; a weak D match, TRBD2 (7 bases). Germline CDR1 SGHRS, CDR2 YFSETQ. The CDR3 sequence is 15 residues long. V was pared by 1 base and J by 1 base, with 9 bases between. The CDR3 is CASSLRGGSYNEQFF. The CDR3 region has the DNA TGCGCCAGCAGCTTGAGGGGGGGTTCCTACAATGAGCAGTTCTTC.

On this clone itself: This likely comes from a read error, as the CDR3 has no conserved phenylalanine or tryptophan at its end. No DNA is shown, since the ends of the CDR3 on it are uncertain; the CDR3 is the one TCRdb lists. V usage is TRBV5-1 and J usage is TRBJ2-7; the table names TRBD2, a call not compared with the DNA. Germline CDR1 is SGHRS and CDR2 is YFSETQ. The CDR3 adds up to 8 amino acids, both ends counted. The CDR3 protein is CASSPMGG.

This CDR3 reads CASSLAGGINEQYV. DNA for the CDR3: TGCGCCAGCAGCTTAGCGGGGGGGATTAACGAGCAGTACGTC. The V call is TRBV5-1, the J call TRBJ2-7; 10 positions match TRBD2. There are 14 residues in the CDR3. After removal of 2 bases from V and 5 bases from J, the junction contained 4 bases not matched to a gene. CDR1 SGHRS and CDR2 YFSETQ come from the germline V gene.

As to this clone: Germline and junction disagree at one end, which may indicate a read error. The chain has TRBV7-2 and TRBJ2-7; TRBD2 might be the D (6 bases). The germline V gene has CDR1 SGHTA and CDR2 FQGNSA. CDR3 length equals 15 residues. Here the CDR3 DNA reads TGTGCCAGCAGCTTACAGGAGGGAGTCTCCGACGAGCAGTACTTC. Protein product: CASSLQEGVSDEQYF.

J is TRBJ2-5 and V is TRBV9, with 9 bases identical to TRBD2. The CDR3 spans 17 residues. The J segment lost 5 bases and the V segment lost 0 bases, leaving 11 bases of the junction unmatched. Germline V lookup: CDR1 SGDLS, CDR2 YYNGEE. The CDR3 coding sequence is TGTGCCAGCAGCGTAGGATCGGCGGGGGGGCCTCTTGAGACCCAGTACTTC. It specifies CASSVGSAGGPLETQYF.

The chain recombines TRBV7-9 with TRBJ2-3; 8 bases fit TRBD2. Germline CDR1 reads SEHNR; CDR2 reads FQNEAQ (reference sequence). The junction had 5 bases not matched to a gene; V was cut back by 3 bases and J by 0 bases. CDR3 length equals 16 residues. In DNA, the CDR3 is TGTGCCAGCAGCTTGACGAGCGGGAGTAGCACAGATACGCAGTATTTT. Translation gives CASSLTSGSSTDTQYF.

This chain uses TRBV19 with TRBJ2-2; no clear D. Trimming cost V 3 bases and J 5 bases, with 10 bases left between them. There are 14 residues in the CDR3. In germline, CDR1 is LNHDA, CDR2 SQIVND (reference sequence). CDR3 residues: CASSIGQRTGELFF. The CDR3 nucleotides read TGTGCCAGTAGTATCGGTCAGAGGACCGGGGAGCTGTTTTTT.